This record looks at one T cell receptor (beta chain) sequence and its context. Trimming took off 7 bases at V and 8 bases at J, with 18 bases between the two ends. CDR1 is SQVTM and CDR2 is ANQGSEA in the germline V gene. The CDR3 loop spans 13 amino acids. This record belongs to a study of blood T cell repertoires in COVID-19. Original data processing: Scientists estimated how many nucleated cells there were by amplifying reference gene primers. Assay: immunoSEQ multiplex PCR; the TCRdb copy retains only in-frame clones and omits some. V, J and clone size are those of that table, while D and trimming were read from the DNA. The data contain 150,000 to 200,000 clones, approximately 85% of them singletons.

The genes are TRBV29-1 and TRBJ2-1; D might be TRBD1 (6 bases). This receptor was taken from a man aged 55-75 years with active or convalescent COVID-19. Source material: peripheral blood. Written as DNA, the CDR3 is TGCAGCGGGTCTACAGGGTGGCCCGATGAGCAGTTCTTC. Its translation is CSGSTGWPDEQFF.